The present T cell receptor (beta chain) was sequenced within a study of tumor-infiltrating lymphocytes in primary liver carcinoma. Study information: Men as well as women, aged 30 to 69 years, made up the patients. Whole-study findings and limits: Tumor region pairs overlapped more than did tumor-adjacent and tumor-blood pairs.

Blood RNA originated from unsorted whole blood, with germline DNA additionally extracted. A sample of roughly 3.8 milliliters of peripheral blood was taken before surgery. There are many counts of this clonotype. Antigen specificity is unknown. The investigators made TCR beta cDNA from roughly 460 ng total RNA, using a constant-region primer. What produced the TCR beta libraries was three nested multiplex PCR rounds using slightly modified ARM-PCR. The study ran its first two PCR rounds for nine to eleven cycles each, using TRBV1-TRBV30 forward primers and a C-beta reverse primer. TCRdb reprocessed the multiplex PCR reads with MiXCR, giving one entry per CDR3 protein. The sample contains about 310,000 distinct CDR3 sequences, less than 75% of which appear only once. V was clipped by 1 base and J by 4 bases, with 7 bases between them. CDR3 length: 13 residues.

The V gene is TRBV12-3 or TRBV12-4, the J gene TRBJ1-1, with D perhaps matching TRBD1 (6 bases). Specimen: peripheral blood. This receptor was obtained from a man aged 40-49 years with primary liver carcinoma and hepatitis B virus infection. As DNA, the CDR3 is TGTGCCAGCAGTTTAGGGGGGCGCACTGAAGCTTTCTTT. Its protein is CASSLGGRTEAFF.